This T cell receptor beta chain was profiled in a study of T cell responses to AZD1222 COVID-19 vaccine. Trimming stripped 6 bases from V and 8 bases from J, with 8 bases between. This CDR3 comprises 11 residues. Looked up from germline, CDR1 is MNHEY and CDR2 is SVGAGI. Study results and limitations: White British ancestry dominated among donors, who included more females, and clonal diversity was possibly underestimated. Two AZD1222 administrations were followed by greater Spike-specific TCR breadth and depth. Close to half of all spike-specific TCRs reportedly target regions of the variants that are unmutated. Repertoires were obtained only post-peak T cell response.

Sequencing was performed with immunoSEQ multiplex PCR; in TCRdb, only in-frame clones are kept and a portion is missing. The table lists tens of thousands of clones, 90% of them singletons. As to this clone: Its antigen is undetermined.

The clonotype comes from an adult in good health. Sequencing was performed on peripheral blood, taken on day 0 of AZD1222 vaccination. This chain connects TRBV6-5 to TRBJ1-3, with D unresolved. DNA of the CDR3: TGTGCCAGCAGAGGTTTGCACACCATATATTTT. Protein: CASRGLHTIYF.